The rows below give T cell receptor beta chains drawn from one sample of a study of cytomegalovirus exposure and HLA in healthy donors. This table comes from immunoSEQ multiplex PCR, and its TCRdb copy is limited to in-frame clones, with some not included. This table has 150,000 to 200,000 clones, less than 90% appearing once. Sequenced sample: PBMCs. The receptors derive from a male donor in good health and CMV-seropositive. CDR3s include the opening cysteine and the closing phenylalanine or tryptophan. D genes are given only for firm matches. Only part of the rows carry a size: once, few, many, or a class if the clone is expanded.

J gene,CDR3 length,clone size,D gene,V gene,CDR3 DNA,CDR3 protein
TRBJ2-2,13,.,.,TRBV6-4,TGTGCCAGCAGTGCCGCGAGCCCCGGGGAGCTGTTTTTT,CASSAASPGELFF
TRBJ2-7,15,.,TRBD2,TRBV11-3,TGTGCCAGCAGCTTAGTGCCTAGCGGGCTCGGCGAGCAGTACTTC,CASSLVPSGLGEQYF
TRBJ2-7,16,.,.,TRBV4-1,TGCGCCAGCAGCCAAGAGTGGCGGGCGAACTCCTACGAGCAGTACTTC,CASSQEWRANSYEQYF
TRBJ2-3,16,once,.,TRBV14,TGTGCCAGCAGCCGGTGGCGCGGAGGGGAAGCAGATACGCAGTATTTT,CASSRWRGGEADTQYF
TRBJ2-1,16,.,TRBD1,TRBV6-5,TGTGCCAGCAGTTACTACGGTAGGACAGGCAACAATGAGCAGTTCTTC,CASSYYGRTGNNEQFF
TRBJ2-5,15,.,.,TRBV7-8,TGTGCCAGCAGCTTAGGGGTCGAGCGGAAAGAGACCCAGTACTTC,CASSLGVERKETQYF
TRBJ2-3,15,.,.,TRBV5-1,TGCGCCAGCAGCCTCGGGAGCGCCAGCACAGATACGCAGTATTTT,CASSLGSASTDTQYF
TRBJ2-7,14,few,TRBD2,TRBV6-5,TGTGCCACCTCCTCGGTAGCGGGACCCTACGAGCAGTACTTC,CATSSVAGPYEQYF
TRBJ2-5,15,few,TRBD2,TRBV2,TGTGCCAGCAGCGCAGTCGGGACTAGCGGGTCCCCCCAGTACTTC,CASSAVGTSGSPQYF
TRBJ2-3,14,.,TRBD2,TRBV2,TGTGCCAGCAGAATAGAGGGAGGGTTTCATACGCAGTATTTT,CASRIEGGFHTQYF
TRBJ2-5,15,few,TRBD2,TRBV11-1,TGTGCCAGCCGAAGTAGTAGCGGGGTCCAAGAGACCCAGTACTTC,CASRSSSGVQETQYF
TRBJ1-1,13,once,.,TRBV27,TGTGCCAGCAGTTTAACCTCCCGGACTGAAGCTTTCTTT,CASSLTSRTEAFF
TRBJ2-1,14,.,.,TRBV7-2,TGTGCCAGCAGCTCAACAACATTAGGGGGTGAGCAGTTCTTC,CASSSTTLGGEQFF
TRBJ2-2,14,few,TRBD1,TRBV27,TGTGCCAGCGGACGACAGGGGAACACCGGGGAGCTGTTTTTT,CASGRQGNTGELFF
TRBJ2-7,14,.,TRBD2,TRBV10-3,TGTGCCATCAGTGGGACTAGCGGGGAATACGAGCAGTACTTC,CAISGTSGEYEQYF
TRBJ1-1,15,.,.,TRBV4-2,TGTGCCAGCAGCCAAGAGGGACAACCGAACACTGAAGCTTTCTTT,CASSQEGQPNTEAFF
TRBJ1-4,13,.,.,TRBV6-5,TGTGCCAGCGGGGGGGCAACTAATGAAAAACTGTTTTTT,CASGGATNEKLFF
TRBJ2-3,16,few,TRBD1,TRBV11-3,TGTGCCAGCAGCTTCGGGACAGGTTCCCGCACAGATACGCAGTATTTT,CASSFGTGSRTDTQYF
TRBJ2-3,14,.,TRBD1,TRBV19,TGTGCCAGTATCCCAGACAGGGCTGGAGATACGCAGTATTTT,CASIPDRAGDTQYF
TRBJ2-7,17,once,TRBD1,TRBV28,TGTGCCAGCAGCTCGCCCCATTCCGGGACAGGGGGCTTTAGGCAGTACTTC,CASSSPHSGTGGFRQYF
TRBJ2-7,15,once,TRBD2,TRBV6-5,TGTGCCAGCAGTTACTCGATGGGAGGGCCCTACGAGCAGTACTTC,CASSYSMGGPYEQYF
TRBJ2-7,14,.,TRBD1,TRBV19,TGTGCCAGTAGTTTTCCCGACAGGGCCTACGAGCAGTACTTC,CASSFPDRAYEQYF
TRBJ1-2,12,.,.,TRBV28,TGTGCCAGCAGATACCCCGGACAGGGCTACACCTTC,CASRYPGQGYTF
TRBJ2-5,13,.,.,TRBV5-1,TGCGCCAGCAGCCTGCCCGGGGGAGAGACCCAGTACTTC,CASSLPGGETQYF
TRBJ1-4,14,.,.,TRBV5-1,TGCGCCAGCAGTTCGATGGGCGTGGGTGAAAAACTGTTTTTT,CASSSMGVGEKLFF
TRBJ2-7,13,.,.,TRBV28,TGCGCCAGCAGAGGACAGAGCACCTACGAGCAGTACTTC,CASRGQSTYEQYF